This T cell receptor beta chain was retrieved from a study of OX40 agonist ivuxolimab in advanced cancers. Method: immunoSEQ multiplex PCR; TCRdb's copy keeps in-frame clones and lacks some. The table lists more than 70,000 clones, roughly 87% of them singletons. The CDR3 loop spans 16 amino acids. Trimming removed 1 base from V and 0 bases from J, with 13 bases in between. CDR1 and CDR2 (germline): MGHRA, YSYEKL. Sequencing used CD4+ or CD8+ T cells sorted from blood, obtained in a trial of the OX40 agonist ivuxolimab. V usage is TRBV4-1 and J usage is TRBJ2-7; D possibly corresponds to TRBD2 (5 bases). This receptor was identified in an adult with an advanced solid tumor such as melanoma, head and neck, liver or kidney cancer. CDR3 nucleotides: TGCGCCAGCAGCCAAGCCCTAGCTCCTAGCTCCTACGAGCAGTACTTC. This encodes CASSQALAPSSYEQYF.